This T cell receptor beta chain was found in a study of Graves' ophthalmopathy and Graves' hyperthyroidism. Amplified material comprised TCR beta CDR3 regions derived from RNA transcripts. RT-PCR with HTBI primers came first, then second-round multiplex PCR. Via MiXCR, TCRdb re-called the multiplex PCR reads, giving one row per CDR3 protein. The sample carries about 400,000 distinct CDR3 sequences, around 19% recorded once. Each donor who had ophthalmopathy showed moderate-to-severe activity, a CAS of ≥3, a NOSPECS of ≥4, and a duration under 3 months. The diagnostic workup employed clinical symptoms, serum thyroxine, TRAb, thyroid ultrasound and orbital computed tomography. Sample: peripheral blood. This receptor was identified in a woman between 18 and 29 years old with Graves' ophthalmopathy.

The chain's CDR3 is CATHHRNMYYGYTF. DNA of the CDR3: TGTGCCACCCATCATCGAAATATGTACTATGGCTACACCTTC. This chain joins TRBV28 and TRBJ1-2; no clear D gene. The CDR3 covers 14 residues. The germline CDR1 and CDR2 sequences are MDHEN and SYDVKM. With 10 bases removed from V and 3 bases from J, the gap between germline ends came to 18 bases.